The subject of this entry is one TCR beta chain. The antigen it binds to is not known. No clone much larger than this one lies a single base away; base qualities are absent. Checkpoint therapy began 14 to 28 days after autologous transplant, with ipilimumab given at 1 mg/kg intravenously on day 1 of selected weeks. The nivolumab dose was 3 mg/kg intravenously, delivered on day 1 of weeks 1, 4, 7, 10, and every two weeks through week 26. Combined checkpoint inhibition with ipilimumab and nivolumab as consolidation after autologous stem cell transplantation was tested in a Phase Ib clinical trial. The sample belongs to a study of ipilimumab plus nivolumab after autologous stem cell transplantation (dated by TCRdb to about 2021). In terms of the full investigation: The median number of doses that trial patients received was about five for ipilimumab and about eight for nivolumab. Included in the myeloma cohort were high-risk transplant-naive patients as well as patients relapsing within 3 years of a first autologous transplant. The intent-to-treat population of the trial was made up of a few dozen patients. The trial enrolled patients with high-risk diffuse large B cell lymphoma, mature T cell lymphoma, or multiple myeloma undergoing autologous transplant. Results and caveats for the whole study, not just this receptor: The authors stated that profiles of the T cell receptor repertoire, regulatory T cell phenotype and gut microbiota provided a biologic rationale for studying this approach further. The authors concluded that, as post-transplant consolidation, combined checkpoint inhibition appeared tolerable.

Library creation used the immunoSEQ multiplex PCR assay. The source is immuneACCESS, and TCRdb retained only in-frame sequences with V and J called. Part of the clones is not carried over; for the studies checked, unresolved V genes explain less than half of this, and the remainder is unexplained. This sample gives about 3,500 clones in total; around 90% of them show up just once. The ten biggest clones cover about 24% of the sample. Measured from the cysteine to the phenylalanine, the CDR3 is 16 residues long. Only CDR3 DNA remains: 48 bases, in frame from the first base. V is trimmed back by 8 bases and J by 4 bases, and the junction contains 15 bases that no gene match accounts for. Reading the germline V gene gives CDR1 MDHEN and CDR2 SYDVKM.

The V and J segments used are TRBV28 and TRBJ2-7; 9 bases in between match TRBD2. This TCR was recovered from a male donor with multiple myeloma. Sequenced material: PBMCs, taken in a trial of ipilimumab plus nivolumab as post-transplant consolidation. The CDR3 region: CASGGVRGGREYEQYF. Read as DNA, the sequence is TGTGCCAGCGGGGGAGTAAGGGGCGGGAGGGAATACGAGCAGTACTTC. The full variable domain, completed from the reference TRBV28 and TRBJ2-7 proteins outside the CDR3, reads DVKVTQSSRYLVKRTGEKVFLECVQDMDHENMFWYRQDPGLGLRLIYFSYDVKMKEKGDIPEGYSVSREKKERFSLILESASTNQTSMYLCASGGVRGGREYEQYFGPGTRLTVT.